The 10 T cell receptor beta chains given below trace back to one sample, sequenced in a study of blood T cell repertoires in COVID-19. TCRdb's copy holds only in-frame clones and misses some; the assay was immunoSEQ multiplex PCR. The repertoire holds 250,000 to 300,000 clones, with around 91% as singletons. The specimen sequenced was peripheral blood. The receptors derive from a woman aged 55 to 70 with COVID-19, enrolled during active disease.

This chain joins TRBV7-8 and TRBJ2-2, with 9 bases matching TRBD2. V lost 1 base, J lost 6 bases, and 6 bases stayed unmatched. Germline V gives CDR1 SGHVS, CDR2 FQNEAQ. This CDR3 contains 16 residues. In DNA, the CDR3 is TGTGCCAGCAGCTTAGACGGCGGGGGGGCCTCCGGGGAGCTGTTTTTT. Protein product: CASSLDGGGASGELFF.

The chain links TRBV6-6 to TRBJ1-2; tentatively, D is TRBD1 (5 bases). Looked up from germline, CDR1 is MNHNY and CDR2 is SVGAGI (reference sequence). This CDR3 contains 12 residues. Trimming shortened V by 2 bases and J by 8 bases, and 9 bases separated the two germline ends. In DNA, the CDR3 is TGTGCCAGCAGTTACGGGGCTTGGGGCTACACCTTC. Protein product: CASSYGAWGYTF.

This chain joins TRBV6-5 and TRBJ1-2; D is ambiguous. This CDR3 spans 11 amino acids. V shed 6 bases and J shed 4 bases, with 6 bases lying between them. From germline, CDR1 is MNHEY and CDR2 SVGAGI. CDR3 loop: CASRNSYGYTF. The CDR3 nucleotides are TGTGCCAGCAGAAACAGCTATGGCTACACCTTC.

The chain is built from TRBV4-3 and TRBJ2-4; TRBD1 is a possible D gene (5 bases). Trimming removed 0 bases from V and 1 base from J, with 13 bases in between. Germline V lookup: CDR1 LGHNA, CDR2 YSLEER. The CDR3 runs to 17 residues. The CDR3: CASSQDKTASAKNIQYF. The CDR3 coding sequence is TGCGCCAGCAGCCAAGATAAGACAGCAAGCGCCAAAAACATTCAGTACTTC.

This chain connects TRBV2 to TRBJ1-5, with 8 bases matching TRBD1. Germline V gene lookup returns CDR1 SNHLY and CDR2 FYNNEI. The junction had 5 bases not matched to a gene; V was cut back by 7 bases and J by 0 bases. This CDR3 is built from 15 residues. CDR3 sequence: CASTGDRNSNQPQHF. The DNA of the CDR3 is TGTGCCAGCACAGGGGACAGGAATAGCAATCAGCCCCAGCATTTT.

The CDR3 DNA follows: TGCGCCAGCAGCCGGGGACAGCCTGAGAGCTCCTATAATTCACCCCTCCACTTT. Its protein product is CASSRGQPESSYNSPLHF. The genes are TRBV4-3 and TRBJ1-6; 7 bases map to TRBD1. From germline, CDR1 is LGHNA and CDR2 YSLEER. Germline trimming cut 4 bases from V and 0 bases from J; bases unmatched to any gene: 9. The CDR3 runs 18 residues.

V gene TRBV27 combines with J gene TRBJ1-2, with 8 positions matching TRBD1. V lost 3 bases, J lost 7 bases, and 1 base stayed unmatched. This CDR3 is 12 amino acids long. The germline V gene encodes CDR1 MNHEY and CDR2 SMNVEV (reference sequence). CDR3 sequence (DNA): TGTGCCAGCAGTTTCGACAGGGGTGGCTACACCTTC. Protein sequence: CASSFDRGGYTF.

This chain joins TRBV10-3 and TRBJ2-7; the D gene is possibly TRBD1 (6 bases). Looked up from germline, CDR1 is ENHRY and CDR2 is SYGVKD. V dropped 0 bases and J dropped 0 bases, with 9 bases sitting between them. This CDR3 has 15 amino acids. The CDR3, as DNA: TGTGCCATCAGTGAGTCTTGGGACAACTCCTACGAGCAGTACTTC. Amino acids: CAISESWDNSYEQYF.

The V and J genes are TRBV6-2 or TRBV6-3 and TRBJ1-6; D not resolved. The germline V and J ends were trimmed by 4 bases and 0 bases, with 4 bases remaining between them. The V gene's germline CDR1 is MNHEY and CDR2 SVGEGT. The CDR3 is 14 residues long. This CDR3 reads CASSSSSYNSPLHF. The DNA of the CDR3 is TGTGCCAGCAGTTCGAGCTCCTATAATTCACCCCTCCACTTT.

This rearrangement joins TRBV9 to TRBJ2-3, with 7 bases that match TRBD2. This CDR3 region has 14 residues. The J segment lost 2 bases and the V segment lost 5 bases, leaving 5 bases of the junction unmatched. From germline, CDR1 is SGDLS and CDR2 YYNGEE. CDR3 protein: CASSTGTTTDTQYF. The CDR3 coding sequence is TGTGCCAGCAGTACTGGGACTACCACAGATACGCAGTATTTT. The full variable domain, completed using reference TRBV9 and TRBJ2-3, is DSGVTQTPKHLITATGQRVTLRCSPRSGDLSVYWYQQSLDQGLQFLIQYYNGEERAKGNILERFSAQQFPDLHSELNLSSLELGDSALYFCASSTGTTTDTQYFGPGTRLTVL.